One and the same sample provided the 21 T cell receptor beta chains below, sequenced in a study of blood T cell repertoires in COVID-19. TCRdb's copy holds only in-frame clones and misses some; the assay was immunoSEQ multiplex PCR. The sample lists roughly 350,000 clones; 85% were seen once. Specimen: peripheral blood. These receptors all come from a woman aged 18-29 years with acute or convalescent COVID-19.

V is TRBV7-2 and J is TRBJ1-2; no reliable D call. Looked up from germline, CDR1 is SGHTA and CDR2 is FQGNSA. Trimming pared 0 bases from V and 1 base from J, leaving 3 bases between. The CDR3 is 13 amino acids. The CDR3 DNA follows: TGTGCCAGCAGCTTAGCTTATAACTATGGCTACACCTTC. It encodes CASSLAYNYGYTF.

The chain joins TRBV5-6 to TRBJ1-1, with D unclear. The V end was cut by 3 bases, the J end by 2 bases, with 11 bases between. The CDR3 length is 14 residues. Per germline, CDR1 SGHDT and CDR2 YYEEEE. The CDR3 nucleotides read TGTGCCAGCAGCTGGGCAGCGGGAAACACTGAAGCTTTCTTT. This gives the protein CASSWAAGNTEAFF.

This clone was picked up a small number of times. CDR3 protein: CASSVGQAKHSPLHF. The CDR3 bases are TGTGCCAGTAGTGTAGGACAGGCGAAGCACTCACCCCTCCACTTT. The chain combines TRBV19 with TRBJ1-6; TRBD1 matches 7 bases. Germline-derived CDR1 and CDR2 are LNHDA and SQIVND (reference sequence). The ends lost 5 bases at V and 10 bases at J; junction bases unmatched: 11. The CDR3 covers 15 residues.

CDR3 coding DNA: TGCGCCAGCAGCTTGACTATACAGGGGCCTGAATCGGGCTACACCTTC. Protein sequence: CASSLTIQGPESGYTF. This chain joins TRBV5-1 and TRBJ1-2; 7 bases line up with TRBD1. The V segment lost 1 base and the J segment 8 bases; nucleotides outside the gene matches: 14. The length of the CDR3 is 16 residues. CDR1 is SGHRS, CDR2 YFSETQ, per germline.

CDR3 loop: CASSQGTGGTYEQYF. In DNA, the CDR3 is TGTGCCAGCAGCCAAGGGACAGGGGGAACCTACGAGCAGTACTTC. The rearrangement joins TRBV7-9 to TRBJ2-7, with TRBD1 matching over 11 bases. This CDR3 region has 15 residues. V dropped 5 bases and J dropped 2; count of bases not matched to a gene: 5. CDR1 and CDR2 (germline): SEHNR, FQNEAQ (reference sequence). The complete variable domain, with remaining parts taken from reference TRBV7-9 and TRBJ2-7, reads DTGVSQNPRHKITKRGQNVTFRCDPISEHNRLYWYRQTLGQGPEFLTYFQNEAQLEKSRLLSDRFSAERPKGSFSTLEIQRTEQGDSAMYLCASSQGTGGTYEQYFGPGTRLTVT.

The V call is TRBV2, the J call TRBJ2-7; tentatively, D is TRBD2 (6 bases). This CDR3 is 12 amino acids long. Germline assignment: CDR1 SNHLY and CDR2 FYNNEI. Between the trimmed V and J ends, which lost 8 bases and 7 bases, there was a span of 15 bases. Here the CDR3 reads CASVGPEGEQYF. CDR3 coding DNA: TGTGCCAGCGTGGGCCCGGAGGGAGAGCAGTACTTC.

This chain links TRBV19 with TRBJ2-1, with 7 positions matching TRBD2. Germline CDR1 reads LNHDA; CDR2 reads SQIVND (reference sequence). V lost 5 bases and J lost 3; bases outside the gene matches: 4. The CDR3 is 14 residues long. CDR3 protein: CASSGLAVYNEQFF. In DNA form, the CDR3 reads TGTGCCAGTAGTGGGCTAGCGGTCTACAATGAGCAGTTCTTC.

The chain links TRBV6-5 to TRBJ2-7; TRBD1 agrees at 7 bases. CDR1 is MNHEY and CDR2 is SVGAGI in the germline V gene. The CDR3 consists of 13 residues. Trimming at V came to 7 bases and at J to 4 bases, leaving 7 bases not matched to a gene. This chain's CDR3 is CASTPPGQYEQYF. CDR3 in DNA: TGTGCCAGCACCCCCCCGGGACAGTACGAGCAGTACTTC.

The chain employs TRBV5-1 and TRBJ1-2; 7 bases match TRBD1. The V gene's germline CDR1 is SGHRS and CDR2 YFSETQ. V trimming: 0 bases; J trimming: 8 bases; junction bases outside the gene matches: 7. This CDR3 is 14 amino acids long. The CDR3 DNA sequence: TGCGCCAGCAGCTTGGAGGGGGCAACTAGAGGCTACACCTTC. Amino acid sequence: CASSLEGATRGYTF.

The chain's CDR3 is CSVLKQGGPNYGYTF. CDR3 nucleotide sequence: TGCAGCGTTCTGAAACAGGGCGGCCCTAACTATGGCTACACCTTC. V and J are TRBV29-1 and TRBJ1-2; a weak D match, TRBD1 (6 bases). V gave up 5 bases and J gave up 0 bases, with 16 bases separating them. The CDR3 runs to 15 residues. Germline CDR1 SQVTM, CDR2 ANQGSEA. The variable domain in full, completed from reference TRBV29-1 and TRBJ1-2, reads SAVISQKPSRDICQRGTSLTIQCQVDSQVTMMFWYRQQPGQSLTLIATANQGSEATYESGFVIDKFPISRPNLTFSTLTVSNMSPEDSSIYLCSVLKQGGPNYGYTFGSGTRLTVV.

The chain couples TRBV3-1 (or the pseudogene TRBV3-2) to TRBJ1-1; 8 positions agree with TRBD1. The CDR3 length is 15 residues. Germline V gene sequence: CDR1 LGHDT, CDR2 YNNKEL (reference sequence). V lost 5 bases and J lost 4; bases outside the gene matches: 9. The CDR3 here is CASSLSWTGSTEAFF. The CDR3 DNA reads as TGTGCCAGCAGCTTGTCTTGGACAGGGAGCACTGAAGCTTTCTTT.

V usage is TRBV30 and J usage is TRBJ1-4, with D tentatively TRBD1 (6 bases). V shed 3 bases and J shed 7 bases, with 18 bases lying between them. CDR3 size: 15 residues. Germline CDR1 is GTSNPN and CDR2 is SVGIG (reference sequence). The CDR3 here is CAWSRRGGRAEKLFF. CDR3 nucleotide sequence: TGTGCCTGGAGCCGAAGGGGGGGGAGGGCTGAAAAACTGTTTTTT.

V gene TRBV12-3 or TRBV12-4 combines with J gene TRBJ1-2; 7 positions agree with TRBD1. CDR3 length: 12 amino acids. Unmatched junction bases numbered 5, after V lost 5 bases and J lost 8 bases. CDR3 region: CASSKGGAGYTF. The DNA of the CDR3 is TGTGCCAGCAGTAAAGGGGGCGCAGGCTACACCTTC.

The gene calls are TRBV19 and TRBJ1-4, with 8 positions matching TRBD1. Germline-derived CDR1 and CDR2 are LNHDA and SQIVND (reference sequence). The CDR3 runs to 15 residues. V lost 4 bases, J lost 6 bases, and 7 bases stayed unmatched. The CDR3 protein is CASSRTGLSDEKLFF. CDR3 nucleotides: TGTGCCAGTAGTAGGACAGGGCTGAGTGATGAAAAACTGTTTTTT.

The rearrangement joins TRBV27 to TRBJ1-1; possible D gene TRBD1, 6 bases. Germline values: CDR1 MNHEY, CDR2 SMNVEV (reference sequence). The CDR3 covers 13 residues. V gave up 6 bases and J gave up 4 bases, with 12 bases separating them. For the CDR3, the DNA is TGTGCCAGCAGCGGACAGCGTATCACTGAAGCTTTCTTT. Translating gives CASSGQRITEAFF.

The rearrangement links TRBV19 to TRBJ2-2; D gene ambiguous. The CDR3 is 14 residues long. CDR1 and CDR2 (germline): LNHDA, SQIVND (reference sequence). V was cut by 5 bases and J by 0 bases, with 7 bases left in between. CDR3 nucleotides: TGTGCCAGTAGTGGAGTGGCGAACACCGGGGAGCTGTTTTTT. It is translated as CASSGVANTGELFF. The full variable domain, completed using reference TRBV19 and TRBJ2-2, is DGGITQSPKYLFRKEGQNVTLSCEQNLNHDAMYWYRQDPGQGLRLIYYSQIVNDFQKGDIAEGYSVSREKKESFPLTVTSAQKNPTAFYLCASSGVANTGELFFGEGSRLTVL.

The rearrangement uses TRBV5-1 and TRBJ2-7, with TRBD2 identical over 10 bases. Trimming cost V 4 bases and J 6 bases; bases outside gene matches: 19. Germline assignment: CDR1 SGHRS and CDR2 YFSETQ. The CDR3 spans 18 residues. CDR3 protein: CASSARASGGAAPFEQYF. The CDR3 coding sequence is TGCGCCAGCAGCGCTAGGGCTAGCGGGGGAGCGGCCCCCTTCGAGCAGTACTTC.

V and J are TRBV6-5 and TRBJ2-7; 7 positions match TRBD2. Germline V CDR1 and CDR2: MNHEY, SVGAGI. V gave up 7 bases and J gave up 0 bases; unmatched junction bases: 9. The CDR3 has 15 amino acids. The CDR3 region has the DNA TGTGCCAGCAATGGGGGGGGGACTACCTCCTACGAGCAGTACTTC. It codes for CASNGGGTTSYEQYF.

This chain joins TRBV29-1 and TRBJ2-1; 8 positions match TRBD2. V lost 5 bases, J lost 2 bases, and 5 bases stayed unmatched. The CDR3 loop spans 14 amino acids. The germline gives CDR1 SQVTM, CDR2 ANQGSEA. The CDR3 here is CSVPSAGAYNEQFF. The CDR3 DNA sequence: TGCAGCGTTCCGTCAGCGGGAGCCTACAATGAGCAGTTCTTC.

This clone is a singleton in its sample. The genes are TRBV7-9 and TRBJ2-2, with 9 bases fitting TRBD1. The CDR3 has 16 amino acids. The V segment lost 5 bases and the J segment 6 bases; nucleotides outside the gene matches: 10. Germline assignment: CDR1 SEHNR and CDR2 FQNEAQ (reference sequence). In DNA form, the CDR3 reads TGTGCCAGCAGCCCCATTGGGACAGGGAGCTCCGGGGAGCTGTTTTTT. Residues: CASSPIGTGSSGELFF.

The chain uses TRBV7-9 and TRBJ1-4; 9 positions match TRBD1. The CDR3 loop spans 19 amino acids. V dropped 8 bases and J dropped 3; count of bases not matched to a gene: 19. The germline V gene has CDR1 SEHNR and CDR2 FQNEAQ (reference sequence). DNA of the CDR3: TGTGCCAGCTCAAAGACGGACAGGGGTTTAAAGAAGGCTAATGAAAAACTGTTTTTT. This sequence encodes CASSKTDRGLKKANEKLFF.